The 3 T cell receptor beta chains below were found in one sample sequenced in a study of radiation and T cells in renal cell carcinoma. Profiling relied on immunoSEQ multiplex PCR, and the TCRdb table lists in-frame clones only, not all of them. The sample contains roughly 82,000 clones, roughly nine tenths of which appear only once. The time point denotes: blood 4 weeks post-SBRT, at nephrectomy. Treatment in this sample: 15 Gy SBRT to primary tumor, nephrectomy 4 weeks later. Material: blood, obtained from a patient whose treatment included radiotherapy and nephrectomy. These TCRs come from a woman aged 70-85 years with renal cell carcinoma.

The chain has TRBV6-1 and TRBJ1-2; 8 bases match TRBD1. Germline lookup yields CDR1 MNHNS and CDR2 SASEGT. The J segment lost 8 bases and the V segment lost 10 bases, leaving 9 bases of the junction unmatched. CDR3 size: 12 residues. CDR3 sequence reads: CATRQGIDGYTF. CDR3 in DNA: TGTGCCACTAGACAGGGGATTGACGGCTACACCTTC.

This chain connects TRBV9 to TRBJ2-7; no firm D call. Germline V lookup: CDR1 SGDLS, CDR2 YYNGEE. The CDR3 runs to 14 residues. V was trimmed by 0 bases and J by 2 bases, leaving 9 bases between them. This chain's CDR3 is CASSVGVLPYEQYF. In nucleotides, the CDR3 is TGTGCCAGCAGCGTAGGGGTTCTCCCCTACGAGCAGTACTTC. Based on the CDR3 plus reference TRBV9 and TRBJ2-7, the full variable domain is DSGVTQTPKHLITATGQRVTLRCSPRSGDLSVYWYQQSLDQGLQFLIQYYNGEERAKGNILERFSAQQFPDLHSELNLSSLELGDSALYFCASSVGVLPYEQYFGPGTRLTVT.

The V call is TRBV21-1, the J call TRBJ1-2; TRBD1, the table's D call, was not compared with the DNA. TRBV21-1 is given as a pseudogene. The CDR3 is made up of 13 amino acids. This CDR3 reads CASSKGPQGGYTF. The CDR3 DNA reads as TGTGCCAGCAGCAAAGGTCCACAGGGAGGCTACACCTTC.